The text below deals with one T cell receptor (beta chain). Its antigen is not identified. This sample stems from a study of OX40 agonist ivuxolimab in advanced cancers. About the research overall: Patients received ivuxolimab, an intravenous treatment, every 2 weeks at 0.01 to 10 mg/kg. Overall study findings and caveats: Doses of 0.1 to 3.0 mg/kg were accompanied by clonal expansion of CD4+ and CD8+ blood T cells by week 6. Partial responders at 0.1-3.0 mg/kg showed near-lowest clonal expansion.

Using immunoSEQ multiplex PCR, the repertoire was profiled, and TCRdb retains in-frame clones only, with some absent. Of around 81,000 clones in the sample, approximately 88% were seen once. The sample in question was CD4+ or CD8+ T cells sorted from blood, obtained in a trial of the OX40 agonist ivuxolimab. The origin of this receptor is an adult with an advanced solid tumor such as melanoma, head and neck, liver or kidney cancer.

DNA for the CDR3: TGCGCCAGCAGCAAGAATGGGGGCCAACCTCCAGATACGCAGTATTTT. This encodes CASSKNGGQPPDTQYF. This chain joins TRBV5-1 and TRBJ2-3; D possibly corresponds to TRBD1 (6 bases). In germline, CDR1 is SGHRS, CDR2 YFSETQ. The CDR3 contains 16 residues. Trimming removed 4 bases at V and 4 bases at J, with 19 bases between.